These 8 T cell receptor beta chains were all obtained from the same sample, sequenced in a study of blood T cell repertoires in COVID-19. Assay used: immunoSEQ multiplex PCR; TCRdb lists only in-frame clones, some missing. The sample includes more than 65,000 clones, more than 70% of them seen just once. Sequenced: peripheral blood. The source of these receptors is a man aged 50 to 59 with active COVID-19.

The chain links TRBV27 to TRBJ2-7; 7 bases agree with TRBD1. Germline CDR1 reads MNHEY; CDR2 reads SMNVEV (reference sequence). The CDR3 is made up of 16 amino acids. The J segment lost 4 bases and the V segment lost 2 bases, leaving 11 bases of the junction unmatched. CDR3 nucleotide sequence: TGTGCCAGCAGTTTAAGCCCGGGACAGCCGGGTTACGAGCAGTACTTC. Amino acid sequence: CASSLSPGQPGYEQYF.

The chain has TRBV3-1 (or the pseudogene TRBV3-2) and TRBJ2-3, with D perhaps TRBD2 (6 bases). Germline V CDR1 and CDR2: LGHDT, YNNKEL (reference sequence). The CDR3 is made up of 16 amino acids. V was cut by 1 base and J by 3 bases, with 14 bases left in between. This CDR3 is CASSQGWGVVTDTQYF. The CDR3 region has the DNA TGTGCCAGCAGCCAAGGGTGGGGGGTTGTTACAGATACGCAGTATTTT.

The J gene is TRBJ2-5, the V gene TRBV6-9, with 8 bases matching TRBD1. V lost 10 bases and J lost 4; bases outside the gene matches: 20. This CDR3 contains 17 residues. Per germline, CDR1 MNHGY and CDR2 SVAAGI. CDR3: CAILRGRGGGLRETQYF. The CDR3 DNA sequence: TGTGCCATCCTCAGGGGGCGAGGAGGGGGTCTAAGAGAGACCCAGTACTTC.

The DNA for the CDR3 is TGCGCCAGCAGCATAGGGGGAAATAGCGAGCAGTACTTC. Translating it yields CASSIGGNSEQYF. The chain recombines TRBV5-1 with TRBJ2-7; a weak D match, TRBD1 (6 bases). With 4 bases removed from V and 6 bases from J, the gap between germline ends came to 14 bases. CDR1 is SGHRS, CDR2 YFSETQ, per germline. The length of the CDR3 is 13 residues.

V usage is TRBV2 and J usage is TRBJ1-4; tentative D call: TRBD1 (6 bases). The CDR3 covers 15 residues. Germline V gene sequence: CDR1 SNHLY, CDR2 FYNNEI. Between the trimmed V and J ends, which lost 2 bases and 10 bases, there was a span of 17 bases. The CDR3 reads CASSEPGGGRGKLFF. CDR3 nucleotide sequence: TGTGCCAGCAGTGAACCTGGGGGGGGCAGGGGAAAACTGTTTTTT.

The chain carries TRBV30 and TRBJ2-1; TRBD2 agrees at 7 bases. The CDR3 is 12 residues long. The V gene end was trimmed by 5 bases and the J gene end by 7 bases; junction bases not matched to a gene: 5. The V gene's germline CDR1 is GTSNPN and CDR2 SVGIG (reference sequence). This chain's CDR3 is CAWGDYLNEQFF. The CDR3 DNA reads TGTGCCTGGGGGGACTACCTAAATGAGCAGTTCTTC. The entire variable domain, with the rest obtained from reference TRBV30 and TRBJ2-1, is as follows: SQTIHQWPATLVQPVGSPLSLECTVEGTSNPNLYWYRQAAGRGLQLLFYSVGIGQISSEVPQNLSASRPQDRQFILSSKKLLLSDSGFYLCAWGDYLNEQFFGPGTRLTVL.

The V and J genes are TRBV27 and TRBJ2-1; TRBD2 might be the D (5 bases). The germline V gene encodes CDR1 MNHEY and CDR2 SMNVEV (reference sequence). This CDR3 is 15 amino acids long. V shed 2 bases and J shed 0 bases, with 8 bases lying between them. The CDR3 here is CASSLMGSSYNEQFF. The CDR3 nucleotides read TGTGCCAGCAGTTTAATGGGGAGCTCCTACAATGAGCAGTTCTTC.

The V gene is TRBV29-1, the J gene TRBJ1-4, with a tentative D call TRBD1 (5 bases). Trimming pared 4 bases from V and 4 bases from J, leaving 13 bases between. The V gene's germline CDR1 is SQVTM and CDR2 ANQGSEA. The CDR3 runs 14 residues. CDR3 region: CSVGTGPLNEKLFF. The CDR3 DNA follows: TGCAGCGTTGGTACAGGTCCTCTTAATGAAAAACTGTTTTTT.